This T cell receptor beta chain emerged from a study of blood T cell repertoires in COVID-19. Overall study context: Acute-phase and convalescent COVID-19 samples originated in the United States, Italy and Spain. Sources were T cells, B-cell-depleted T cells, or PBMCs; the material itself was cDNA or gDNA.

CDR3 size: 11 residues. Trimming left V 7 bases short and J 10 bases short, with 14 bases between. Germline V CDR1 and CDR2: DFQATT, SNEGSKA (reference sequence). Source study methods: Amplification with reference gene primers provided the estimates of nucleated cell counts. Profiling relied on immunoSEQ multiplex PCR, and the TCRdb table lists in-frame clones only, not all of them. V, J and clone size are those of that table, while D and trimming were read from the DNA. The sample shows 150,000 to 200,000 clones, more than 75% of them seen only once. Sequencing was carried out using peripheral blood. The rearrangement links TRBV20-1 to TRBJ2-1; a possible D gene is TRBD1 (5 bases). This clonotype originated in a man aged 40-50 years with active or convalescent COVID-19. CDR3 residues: CSVAQSGEQFF. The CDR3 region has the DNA TGCAGTGTCGCCCAGTCAGGGGAGCAGTTCTTC.